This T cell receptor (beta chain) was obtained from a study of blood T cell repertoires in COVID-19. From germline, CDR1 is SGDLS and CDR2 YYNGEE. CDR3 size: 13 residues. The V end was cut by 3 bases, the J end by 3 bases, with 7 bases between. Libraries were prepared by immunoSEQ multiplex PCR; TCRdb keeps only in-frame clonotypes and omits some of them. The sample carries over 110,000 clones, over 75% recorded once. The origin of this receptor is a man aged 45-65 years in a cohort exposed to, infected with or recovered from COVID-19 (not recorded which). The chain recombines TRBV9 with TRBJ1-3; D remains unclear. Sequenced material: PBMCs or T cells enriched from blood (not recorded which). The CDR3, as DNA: TGTGCCAGCAGCGATACGGTTGGAAACACCATATATTTT. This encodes CASSDTVGNTIYF.